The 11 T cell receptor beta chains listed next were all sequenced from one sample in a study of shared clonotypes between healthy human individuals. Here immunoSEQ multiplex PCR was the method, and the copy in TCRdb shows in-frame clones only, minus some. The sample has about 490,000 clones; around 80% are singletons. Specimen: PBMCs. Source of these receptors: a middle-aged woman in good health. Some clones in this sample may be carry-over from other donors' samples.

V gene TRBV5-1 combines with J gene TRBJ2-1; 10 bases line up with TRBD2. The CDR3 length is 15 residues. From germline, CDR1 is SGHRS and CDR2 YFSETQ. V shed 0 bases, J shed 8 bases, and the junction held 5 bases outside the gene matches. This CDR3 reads CASSLGASGSYEQFF. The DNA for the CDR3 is TGCGCCAGCAGCTTGGGGGCTAGCGGGAGCTATGAGCAGTTCTTC.

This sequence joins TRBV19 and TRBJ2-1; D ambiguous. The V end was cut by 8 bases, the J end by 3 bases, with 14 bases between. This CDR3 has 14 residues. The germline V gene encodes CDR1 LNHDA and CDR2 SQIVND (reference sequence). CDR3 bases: TGTGCCAGTGCCCCCCTTGTGAACTACAATGAGCAGTTCTTC. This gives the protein CASAPLVNYNEQFF.

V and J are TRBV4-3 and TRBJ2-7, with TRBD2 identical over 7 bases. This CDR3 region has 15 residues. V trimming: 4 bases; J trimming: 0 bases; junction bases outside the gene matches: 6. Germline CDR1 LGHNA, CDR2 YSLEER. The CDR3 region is CASSPTGGSSYEQYF. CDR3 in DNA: TGCGCCAGCAGCCCTACGGGCGGGAGCTCCTACGAGCAGTACTTC.

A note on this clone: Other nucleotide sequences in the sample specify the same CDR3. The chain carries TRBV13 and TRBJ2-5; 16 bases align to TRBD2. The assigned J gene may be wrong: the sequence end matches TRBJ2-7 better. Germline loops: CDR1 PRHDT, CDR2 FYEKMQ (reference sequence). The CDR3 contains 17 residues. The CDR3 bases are TGTGCCAGCAGCTCCACTGGGACTAGCGGGAGGGGTTACGAGCAGTACTTC. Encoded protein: CASSSTGTSGRGYEQYF.

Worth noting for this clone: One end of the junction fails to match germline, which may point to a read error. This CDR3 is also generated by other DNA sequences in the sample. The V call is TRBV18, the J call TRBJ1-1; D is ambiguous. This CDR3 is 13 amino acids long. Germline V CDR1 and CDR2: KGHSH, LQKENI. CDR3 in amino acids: CASSPQGFSEAFF. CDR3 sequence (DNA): TGTGCCAGCTCACCACAGGGTTTTTCTGAGGCTTTCTTT.

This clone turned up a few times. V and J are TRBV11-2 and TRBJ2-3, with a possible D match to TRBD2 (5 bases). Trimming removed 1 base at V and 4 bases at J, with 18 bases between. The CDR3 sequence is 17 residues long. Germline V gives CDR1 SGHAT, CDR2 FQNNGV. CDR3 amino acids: CASSLVSGDMQADTQYF. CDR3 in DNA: TGTGCCAGCAGCTTAGTAAGCGGCGACATGCAGGCAGATACGCAGTATTTT.

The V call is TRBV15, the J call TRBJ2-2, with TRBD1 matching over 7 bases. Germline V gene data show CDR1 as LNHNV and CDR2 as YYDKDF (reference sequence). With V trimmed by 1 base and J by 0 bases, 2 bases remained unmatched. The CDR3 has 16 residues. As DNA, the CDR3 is TGTGCCACCAGCAGAGGGGGGACAGCGAACACCGGGGAGCTGTTTTTT. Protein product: CATSRGGTANTGELFF.

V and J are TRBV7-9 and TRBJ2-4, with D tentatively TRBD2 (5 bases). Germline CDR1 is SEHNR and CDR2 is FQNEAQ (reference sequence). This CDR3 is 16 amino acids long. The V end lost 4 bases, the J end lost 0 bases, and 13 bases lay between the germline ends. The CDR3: CASSSARAGAKNIQYF. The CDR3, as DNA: TGTGCCAGCAGCTCCGCTAGGGCGGGAGCCAAAAACATTCAGTACTTC.

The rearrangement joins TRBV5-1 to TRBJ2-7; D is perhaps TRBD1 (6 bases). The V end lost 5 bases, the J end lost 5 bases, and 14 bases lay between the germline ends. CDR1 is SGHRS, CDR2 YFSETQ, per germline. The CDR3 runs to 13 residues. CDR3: CASSMGAQDEQYF. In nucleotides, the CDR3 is TGCGCCAGCAGTATGGGGGCGCAGGACGAGCAGTACTTC.

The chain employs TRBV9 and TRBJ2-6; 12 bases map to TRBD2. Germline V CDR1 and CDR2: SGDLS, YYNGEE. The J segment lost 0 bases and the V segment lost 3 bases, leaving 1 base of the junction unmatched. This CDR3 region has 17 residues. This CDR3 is CASSGLAGASGANVLTF. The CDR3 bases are TGTGCCAGCAGCGGACTAGCGGGAGCCTCTGGGGCCAACGTCCTGACTTTC.

CDR3 residues: CASSNEGRSYEQYF. DNA of the CDR3: TGTGCCAGTAGTAATGAGGGCAGATCCTACGAGCAGTACTTC. The chain carries TRBV19 and TRBJ2-7; a weak D match, TRBD2 (5 bases). Trimming took off 4 bases at V and 1 base at J, with 11 bases between the two ends. The CDR3 is 14 residues long. CDR1 LNHDA and CDR2 SQIVND come from the germline V gene (reference sequence).